These 31 T cell receptor beta chains were sequenced from one sample in a study of blood T cell repertoires in COVID-19. Data came from immunoSEQ multiplex PCR; TCRdb stores just in-frame clones and leaves some out. The data show about 24,000 clones, about 89% seen once. The sequenced sample consisted of peripheral blood. The receptors come from a man aged 45-65 years with active COVID-19.

CDR3 residues: CASSPGTRGTSSYNEQFF. DNA of the CDR3: TGTGCCAGCAGCCCAGGGACTAGGGGGACTAGCTCCTACAATGAGCAGTTCTTC. This sequence joins TRBV7-9 and TRBJ2-1; 8 bases align to TRBD2. After removal of 5 bases from V and 0 bases from J, the junction contained 12 bases not matched to a gene. The CDR3 spans 18 residues. CDR1 SEHNR and CDR2 FQNEAQ come from the germline V gene (reference sequence).

V usage is TRBV5-6 and J usage is TRBJ1-3; the D gene is possibly TRBD1 (5 bases). CDR3 length equals 17 residues. The V gene lost 4 bases and the J gene lost 0 bases, with 17 bases spanning the gap. The germline V gene encodes CDR1 SGHDT and CDR2 YYEEEE. DNA for the CDR3: TGTGCCAGCAGCCCACGGAAACCGGGACTCTCTGGAAACACCATATATTTT. Protein sequence: CASSPRKPGLSGNTIYF.

J is TRBJ1-2 and V is TRBV6-2 or TRBV6-3; 10 nucleotides agree with TRBD1. Germline-derived CDR1 and CDR2 are MNHEY and SVGEGT. V trimming: 4 bases; J trimming: 5 bases; junction bases outside the gene matches: 10. CDR3 length equals 16 residues. The CDR3 DNA reads TGTGCCAGCAGTTCACTCCCCGGACAGGGGGGGTATGGCTACACCTTC. Its protein product is CASSSLPGQGGYGYTF.

In its sample, this clone was seen once. The gene calls are TRBV7-6 and TRBJ2-1; possible D gene TRBD1, 6 bases. Per the germline V gene, CDR1 is SGHVS and CDR2 is FNYEAQ. The V end was cut by 5 bases, the J end by 5 bases, with 13 bases between. The CDR3 covers 14 residues. CDR3: CASSQGHGDNEQFF. The CDR3 DNA follows: TGTGCCAGCAGCCAGGGGCATGGGGACAATGAGCAGTTCTTC.

The CDR3 nucleotides are TGTGCCAGCAGTTCCTGGGCCGGGAGGGCCAAAACATCCTACGAGCAGTACTTC. Translated, it gives CASSSWAGRAKTSYEQYF. The V gene is TRBV27, the J gene TRBJ2-7, with 8 bases matching TRBD2. The trim removed 4 bases at V and 1 base at J, leaving 15 bases unmatched. The CDR3 spans 18 residues. Per the germline V gene, CDR1 is MNHEY and CDR2 is SMNVEV (reference sequence).

V and J are TRBV5-1 and TRBJ2-3, with 7 bases aligning to TRBD1. The V segment lost 5 bases and the J segment 0 bases; nucleotides outside the gene matches: 3. CDR3 size: 14 residues. Germline V gene sequence: CDR1 SGHRS, CDR2 YFSETQ. CDR3 DNA: TGCGCCAGCAGAAGGGACAGCAGCACAGATACGCAGTATTTT. Protein sequence: CASRRDSSTDTQYF.

This chain joins TRBV5-4 and TRBJ1-5; no reliable D call. CDR1 is SGHNT and CDR2 is YYREEE in the germline V gene (reference sequence). The length of the CDR3 is 17 residues. Trimming pared 3 bases from V and 7 bases from J, leaving 23 bases between. The CDR3 coding sequence is TGTGCCAGCAGCTCCCGGGGAGGGAGGCGAGGAACCCAGCCCCAGCATTTT. It yields the protein CASSSRGGRRGTQPQHF.

The chain combines TRBV12-3 or TRBV12-4 with TRBJ2-7; the D gene is possibly TRBD1 (5 bases). The CDR3 is made up of 11 amino acids. V lost 6 bases and J 6 bases, leaving 9 bases between the germline ends. The CDR3 loop is CASSPDIEQYF. In DNA form, the CDR3 reads TGTGCCAGCAGCCCGGACATCGAGCAGTACTTC.

V and J are TRBV7-2 and TRBJ2-1; D possibly corresponds to TRBD1 (5 bases). The V end was cut by 3 bases, the J end by 15 bases, with 12 bases between. This CDR3 has 11 amino acids. Germline V CDR1 and CDR2: SGHTA, FQGNSA. CDR3: CASSFETVAFF. DNA of the CDR3: TGTGCCAGCAGCTTTGAGACAGTTGCGTTCTTC.

As DNA, the CDR3 is TGTGCCACCGGCCAAGCGAGGGCCGAGCAGTACTTC. It specifies CATGQARAEQYF. The V and J genes are TRBV10-3 and TRBJ2-7, with D possibly being TRBD2 (5 bases). V was pared by 10 bases and J by 6 bases, with 16 bases between. Germline CDR1 reads ENHRY; CDR2 reads SYGVKD. This CDR3 contains 12 residues.

The chain couples TRBV4-1 to TRBJ2-7, with a possible D match to TRBD1 (5 bases). This CDR3 is built from 15 residues. V was clipped by 4 bases and J by 0 bases, with 13 bases between them. Germline assignment: CDR1 MGHRA and CDR2 YSYEKL. In DNA form, the CDR3 reads TGCGCCAGCAGCCGAGACAGTTATTTCTCCTACGAGCAGTACTTC. Translating gives CASSRDSYFSYEQYF.

The chain links TRBV5-1 to TRBJ2-7; 14 bases fit TRBD2. The germline CDR1 and CDR2 sequences are SGHRS and YFSETQ. The CDR3 totals 14 residues. The V gene end was trimmed by 4 bases and the J gene end by 5 bases; junction bases not matched to a gene: 2. CDR3 sequence: CASSRTSGGNEQYF. CDR3 bases: TGCGCCAGCAGCCGGACTAGCGGGGGGAACGAGCAGTACTTC.

The V and J genes are TRBV10-3 and TRBJ1-1, with a tentative D call TRBD1 (6 bases). The CDR3 runs to 14 residues. Germline V lookup: CDR1 ENHRY, CDR2 SYGVKD. Deletions cut 6 bases from V and 0 bases from J, with 11 bases between. CDR3 in DNA: TGTGCCATCAGGATTCAGGGGTTGAACACTGAAGCTTTCTTT. Translating gives CAIRIQGLNTEAFF.

This sequence joins TRBV4-2 and TRBJ2-5; 7 bases are a match to TRBD1. There are 15 residues in the CDR3. The trim removed 2 bases at V and 1 base at J, leaving 4 bases unmatched. The germline V gene has CDR1 LGHNA and CDR2 YNFKEQ. DNA of the CDR3: TGTGCCAGCAGCCAAAACACAGGGGCCCAAGAGACCCAGTACTTC. Protein sequence: CASSQNTGAQETQYF.

This chain links TRBV5-4 with TRBJ2-5; 9 nucleotides match TRBD2. J was trimmed by 5 bases and V by 2 bases; bases with no gene match: 10. Germline CDR1 is SGHNT and CDR2 is YYREEE (reference sequence). The CDR3 loop spans 16 amino acids. CDR3 residues: CASSFPLRGGGETQYF. In DNA, the CDR3 is TGTGCCAGCAGCTTTCCACTGCGGGGGGGCGGGGAGACCCAGTACTTC.

The chain employs TRBV20-1 and TRBJ2-1; 7 nucleotides match TRBD2. Germline loops: CDR1 DFQATT, CDR2 SNEGSKA (reference sequence). The CDR3 runs to 16 residues. J was trimmed by 0 bases and V by 3 bases; bases with no gene match: 8. In DNA form, the CDR3 reads TGCAGTGCTAGTAGCGGGCTACGACCCTCCTACAATGAGCAGTTCTTC. This translates into CSASSGLRPSYNEQFF.

In its sample, this clone was seen a few times. This chain connects TRBV5-1 to TRBJ2-1; TRBD1 matches 8 bases. The germline CDR1 and CDR2 sequences are SGHRS and YFSETQ. The CDR3 is 15 residues long. V shed 3 bases and J 4 bases; nucleotides not matched to a gene: 6. The CDR3 DNA is TGCGCCAGCAGCTCACAGGGGGTGCGGTACAATGAGCAGTTCTTC. Protein product: CASSSQGVRYNEQFF.

The chain uses TRBV10-3 and TRBJ2-5; a possible D gene is TRBD1 (6 bases). V was clipped by 3 bases and J by 0 bases, with 17 bases between them. The germline CDR1 and CDR2 sequences are ENHRY and SYGVKD. CDR3 length: 17 amino acids. This CDR3 is CAISEGQGFRYQETQYF. CDR3 DNA: TGTGCCATCAGTGAAGGTCAGGGGTTTCGGTACCAAGAGACCCAGTACTTC.

The J gene is TRBJ1-1, the V gene TRBV4-3; 7 bases are shared with TRBD1. The V segment lost 5 bases and the J segment 4 bases; nucleotides outside the gene matches: 10. The CDR3 has 15 amino acids. The germline V gene encodes CDR1 LGHNA and CDR2 YSLEER. CDR3 amino acids: CASSTDRVGRTEAFF. The CDR3 DNA sequence: TGCGCCAGCAGCACCGACAGGGTAGGCCGCACTGAAGCTTTCTTT.

The DNA for the CDR3 is TGTGCCAGCAGTCCTACCGGGAACTCCTACGAGCAGTACTTC. Its translation is CASSPTGNSYEQYF. The chain joins TRBV6-4 to TRBJ2-7, with a weak D call TRBD2 (5 bases). This CDR3 comprises 14 residues. Germline lookup yields CDR1 MRHNA and CDR2 SNTAGT. V was shortened by 5 bases and J by 0 bases, with 11 bases between the two germline ends.

The chain employs TRBV29-1 and TRBJ2-1; possible D gene TRBD1, 5 bases. The V gene lost 3 bases and the J gene lost 8 bases, with 14 bases spanning the gap. There are 13 residues in the CDR3. Germline V lookup: CDR1 SQVTM, CDR2 ANQGSEA. Written as DNA, the CDR3 is TGCAGCGTTGATCTCAGGGTCGCGGATGAGCAGTTCTTC. Amino acids: CSVDLRVADEQFF.

This chain uses TRBV7-9 with TRBJ2-3; 13 bases match TRBD2. CDR3 length: 15 residues. CDR1 SEHNR and CDR2 FQNEAQ come from the germline V gene (reference sequence). Trimming at V came to 10 bases and at J to 4 bases, leaving 8 bases not matched to a gene. CDR3 residues: CATAGLAGESDTQYF. CDR3 DNA sequence: TGTGCCACCGCTGGACTAGCGGGAGAGTCAGATACGCAGTATTTT. Using reference TRBV7-9 and TRBJ2-3 for the parts outside the CDR3, the full variable domain is DTGVSQNPRHKITKRGQNVTFRCDPISEHNRLYWYRQTLGQGPEFLTYFQNEAQLEKSRLLSDRFSAERPKGSFSTLEIQRTEQGDSAMYLCATAGLAGESDTQYFGPGTRLTVL.

This rearrangement joins TRBV19 to TRBJ1-1; 8 bases fit TRBD1. Losses at the gene ends were 7 bases for V and 5 bases for J; bases not matched to a gene: 9. CDR3 length: 14 residues. Germline V lookup: CDR1 LNHDA, CDR2 SQIVND (reference sequence). The chain's CDR3 is CASNNRGVGTEAFF. In DNA form, the CDR3 reads TGTGCCAGTAATAACAGGGGGGTTGGGACTGAAGCTTTCTTT.

The J gene is TRBJ2-3, the V gene TRBV4-1; TRBD2 agrees at 7 bases. The CDR3 is made up of 16 amino acids. Per the germline V gene, CDR1 is MGHRA and CDR2 is YSYEKL. J was trimmed by 2 bases and V by 1 base; bases with no gene match: 6. CDR3: CASSQVVGGDTDTQYF. The CDR3 DNA sequence: TGCGCCAGCAGCCAAGTTGTGGGAGGGGACACAGATACGCAGTATTTT.

V gene TRBV9 combines with J gene TRBJ2-2; weak D call: TRBD2 (6 bases). Per the germline V gene, CDR1 is SGDLS and CDR2 is YYNGEE. The V gene lost 4 bases and the J gene lost 4 bases, with 20 bases spanning the gap. The CDR3 contains 17 residues. CDR3 residues: CASSPQPVAGPTGELFF. The CDR3 coding sequence is TGTGCCAGCAGCCCCCAACCCGTGGCGGGGCCCACCGGGGAGCTGTTTTTT.

The chain recombines TRBV11-3 with TRBJ2-2, with D possibly being TRBD2 (6 bases). CDR1 SGHNT and CDR2 YENEEA come from the germline V gene. CDR3 length: 18 amino acids. Trimming removed 2 bases from V and 5 bases from J, with 21 bases in between. The CDR3 sequence is CASSLWSLREVRTGELFF. The CDR3 DNA reads as TGTGCCAGCAGCTTATGGTCCTTGCGGGAAGTAAGGACCGGGGAGCTGTTTTTT. The full variable domain, completed using reference TRBV11-3 and TRBJ2-2, is EAGVVQSPRYKIIEKKQPVAFWCNPISGHNTLYWYLQNLGQGPELLIRYENEEAVDDSQLPKDRFSAERLKGVDSTLKIQPAELGDSAVYLCASSLWSLREVRTGELFFGEGSRLTVL.

The genes are TRBV19 and TRBJ2-7, with 10 bases that match TRBD2. CDR3 length: 16 amino acids. With 1 base clipped from V and 5 bases from J, the junction kept 8 bases outside the gene matches. CDR1 is LNHDA, CDR2 SQIVND, per germline (reference sequence). CDR3 amino acids: CASSIVLAGALDEQYF. The CDR3 bases are TGTGCCAGTAGTATAGTTCTAGCGGGAGCTTTAGACGAGCAGTACTTC.

This clone has a handful of counts. The chain couples TRBV10-2 to TRBJ1-1; D possibly corresponds to TRBD1 (6 bases). V was pared by 6 bases and J by 4 bases, with 9 bases between. The CDR3 is 12 amino acids. Germline V gives CDR1 WSHSY, CDR2 SAAADI. The CDR3 region is CASRDSSTEAFF. The CDR3 coding sequence is TGCGCCAGCAGGGACAGTAGCACTGAAGCTTTCTTT.

The chain employs TRBV5-1 and TRBJ2-5, with a possible D match to TRBD2 (5 bases). Germline CDR1 SGHRS, CDR2 YFSETQ. Trimming removed 0 bases from V and 1 base from J, with 13 bases in between. The CDR3 is made up of 16 amino acids. CDR3 sequence reads: CASSLAIAGGQETQYF. The CDR3 region has the DNA TGCGCCAGCAGCTTGGCCATCGCAGGAGGCCAAGAGACCCAGTACTTC.

This clone was observed once. The chain links TRBV7-2 to TRBJ2-5; tentative D call: TRBD1 (6 bases). The CDR3 extends over 15 amino acids. The germline gives CDR1 SGHTA, CDR2 FQGNSA. Trimming pared 7 bases from V and 5 bases from J, leaving 20 bases between. CDR3 amino acids: CASNRNTRGRETQYF. The CDR3 DNA sequence: TGTGCCAGCAACCGAAACACCAGGGGTCGGGAGACCCAGTACTTC. Looking up the rest from reference TRBV7-2 and TRBJ2-5 gives the full variable domain: GAGVSQSPSNKVTEKGKDVELRCDPISGHTALYWYRQSLGQGLEFLIYFQGNSAPDKSGLPSDRFSAERTGGSVSTLTIQRTQQEDSAVYLCASNRNTRGRETQYFGPGTRLLVL.

The chain carries TRBV5-1 and TRBJ2-2, with D tentatively TRBD2 (5 bases). The CDR3 totals 15 residues. Looked up from germline, CDR1 is SGHRS and CDR2 is YFSETQ. V gave up 6 bases and J gave up 4 bases, with 16 bases separating them. As DNA, the CDR3 is TGCGCCAGCATCCCCGGGTCTGAGGGCACCGGGGAGCTGTTTTTT. As protein: CASIPGSEGTGELFF. Full variable domain (remainder filled in from reference TRBV5-1 and TRBJ2-2): KAGVTQTPRYLIKTRGQQVTLSCSPISGHRSVSWYQQTPGQGLQFLFEYFSETQRNKGNFPGRFSGRQFSNSRSEMNVSTLELGDSALYLCASIPGSEGTGELFFGEGSRLTVL.